This paragraph covers one T cell receptor beta chain sequence. CDR3 length: 14 residues. V lost 6 bases and J 1 base, leaving 9 bases between the germline ends. The germline V gene has CDR1 LNHDA and CDR2 SQIVND (reference sequence). This sample is part of a study of control samples from healthy donors and cancer patients. Produced via immunoSEQ multiplex PCR; TCRdb's table is partial and in-frame only. The sample yields about 250,000 clones, roughly 82% seen once. The clonotype comes from a woman aged 60-75 years with lung cancer. V and J are TRBV19 and TRBJ2-2, with D perhaps TRBD1 (6 bases). Sequences were obtained from PBMCs. The CDR3 nucleotides are TGTGCCAGTAGCGCGGACAGGAACACCGGGGAGCTGTTTTTT. Translation gives CASSADRNTGELFF.